The clone carrying this TCR beta chain was seen only a few times. This sample was included in a study of early T cells in non-severe SARS-CoV-2 infection. Germline loops: CDR1 DFQATT, CDR2 SNEGSKA (reference sequence). Trimming cost V 6 bases and J 3 bases, with 12 bases left between them. This CDR3 is built from 12 residues. One entry per CDR3 protein results from TCRdb running MiXCR on the 5' RACE reads. The sample has over 30,000 distinct CDR3 sequences; 7% to 7.5% are singletons. The receptor was isolated from an adult who was a healthcare worker with PCR-confirmed SARS-CoV-2 infection or an uninfected control (not recorded which). The sample was whole blood, taken at baseline. V is TRBV20-1 and J is TRBJ2-7, with D maybe TRBD1 (6 bases). CDR3 amino acids: CSAQGQGYEQYF. The CDR3 DNA is TGCAGTGCCCAGGGGCAGGGCTACGAGCAGTACTTC.